This TCR beta chain was identified in a study of shared clonotypes between healthy human individuals. Study-level points and caveats: Sampling involved blood alone; tissue repertoires likely differ. The study found lower generation probabilities in non-shared clonotypes than in those shared by all four donors.

Libraries were prepared by immunoSEQ multiplex PCR; TCRdb keeps only in-frame clonotypes and omits some of them. Among about 2.5 million clones listed, around 92% were seen once. This CDR3 spans 13 amino acids. Trimming took off 4 bases at V and 1 base at J, with 9 bases between the two ends. Per the germline V gene, CDR1 is SGHKS and CDR2 is YYEKEE (reference sequence). To note about this clone: The antigen remains undetermined.

This receptor was taken from a young man in good health. Some clones in this sample may be carry-over from other donors' samples. Sequencing was performed on naive CD4+ T cells from PBMCs. Noted subset: CD45RA+ positively selected. The chain carries TRBV5-5 and TRBJ2-7, with D perhaps matching TRBD1 or TRBD2 (5 bases each). The CDR3 DNA reads as TGTGCCAGCAGCCTGGGGGAATCCTACGAGCAGTACTTC. The encoded protein is CASSLGESYEQYF.